Included here is one T cell receptor (beta chain) sequence, with context. The data stem from a study of blood T cell repertoires in COVID-19. Profiling relied on immunoSEQ multiplex PCR, and the TCRdb table lists in-frame clones only, not all of them. This sample has about 670,000 clones; about 90% occur once, and the top ten carry over 0.2%. CDR1 and CDR2 (germline): SGHTA, FQGTGA. With 5 bases clipped from V and 7 bases from J, the junction kept 2 bases outside the gene matches. This CDR3 has 15 residues. V and J are TRBV7-3 and TRBJ2-1; 16 bases match TRBD2. This receptor was identified in a woman between 18 and 30 years old with acute or convalescent COVID-19. The sequenced material came from peripheral blood. The CDR3 region is CASSPGLAGGNEQFF. In DNA form, the CDR3 reads TGTGCCAGCAGCCCGGGACTAGCGGGGGGGAATGAGCAGTTCTTC.